The T cell receptor beta chain described here comes from a study of graft-versus-host responses after intestinal transplantation. Turning to the study itself: Multivisceral, liver-intestinal, or isolated intestinal transplants were received by the recipients. Recipients uniformly received anti-thymocyte globulin induction, followed by tacrolimus and steroids for three to four years. General study points: GvH clones detected in recipient marrow included some appearing first in ileum or blood.

Turning to this clone: No antigen is known for it.

Libraries were prepared by immunoSEQ multiplex PCR; TCRdb keeps only in-frame clonotypes and omits some of them. In the table there are approximately 3,200 clones, 85% to 95% of which are singletons. Germline-derived CDR1 and CDR2 are PRHDT and FYEKMQ (reference sequence). The J segment lost 7 bases and the V segment lost 0 bases, leaving 14 bases of the junction unmatched. This CDR3 has 18 amino acids. The receptor comes from a human patient who received an intestinal transplant, so some T cells may come from the graft donor. The V gene is TRBV13, the J gene TRBJ2-7, with 11 bases lining up with TRBD2. The specimen comprised bone marrow, sampled about 350 days after transplant. Here the CDR3 reads CASSLGRHPGLAASEQYF. CDR3 nucleotide sequence: TGTGCCAGCAGCTTAGGCCGCCACCCGGGACTAGCGGCGTCGGAGCAGTACTTC. Drawing the rest from reference TRBV13 and TRBJ2-7, the complete variable domain is AAGVIQSPRHLIKEKRETATLKCYPIPRHDTVYWYQQGPGQDPQFLISFYEKMQSDKGSIPDRFSAQQFSDYHSELNMSSLELGDSALYFCASSLGRHPGLAASEQYFGPGTRLTVT.